Here is one TCR beta chain with its context. No antigen is known for it. Germline lookup yields CDR1 KGHSH and CDR2 LQKENI. The CDR3 extends over 14 amino acids. Deletions cut 2 bases from V and 6 bases from J, with 11 bases between. Sequencing was performed with immunoSEQ multiplex PCR; in TCRdb, only in-frame clones are kept and a portion is missing. The sample includes 45,000 to 60,000 clones, 70% to 90% of them seen just once. This specimen belongs to a study of PD-L1 blockade in urothelial cancer. On the study more broadly: Atezolizumab at 1,200 mg intravenously every 3 weeks was started by patients in 2014. About 90% of the roughly 30 patients were men with bladder-origin urothelial cancer. A median blood sample held 141,255 T cells and roughly 79,000 unique TCRs.

Study-level results: Tumor-associated blood clones were expanded more by durable-benefit patients at 3 weeks.

The clonotype was recovered from a man aged 55 to 70 with urothelial cancer. The sample here was PBMCs, taken around atezolizumab (anti-PD-L1) treatment. V gene TRBV18 combines with J gene TRBJ2-1, with a possible D match to TRBD1 (5 bases). CDR3 nucleotide sequence: TGTGCCAGCTCACCAGACAGCTCGATCAATGAGCAGTTCTTC. This encodes CASSPDSSINEQFF.